The rows below give T cell receptor beta chains drawn from one sample of a study of T cells in Graves' hyperthyroidism and ophthalmopathy. TCRdb redid the calling of the multiplex PCR reads with MiXCR, one entry per CDR3 protein. The sample shows 500,000 to 550,000 distinct CDR3 sequences, around 21% of them seen only once. Input material: blood. These receptors all come from a man between 18 and 35 years old with Graves' hyperthyroidism. CDR3s include the opening cysteine and the closing phenylalanine or tryptophan. The order of the fields is clone size, D gene, J gene, V gene, CDR3 protein, CDR3 DNA. D genes are given only for firm matches. Rows give clone size only sometimes, using once, few, many, or a class for an expanded clone.

few,TRBD1,TRBJ1-2,TRBV30,CAWSLRTGLGYTF,TGTGCCTGGAGTTTACGGACAGGGCTCGGCTACACCTTC
many,.,TRBJ1-1,TRBV4-1,CASSHPTVNTEAFF,TGCGCCAGCAGCCATCCTACAGTCAACACTGAAGCTTTCTTT
.,TRBD1,TRBJ1-2,TRBV2,CASRGQDTLGYTF,TGTGCCAGCAGGGGACAGGACACCCTTGGCTACACCTTC
many,TRBD1,TRBJ1-1,TRBV15,CATSRLTTGTTEAFF,TGTGCCACCAGCAGATTAACGACAGGGACCACTGAAGCTTTCTTT
few,.,TRBJ1-3,TRBV2,CASSESGAGNTIYF,TGTGCCAGCAGTGAGTCCGGGGCTGGAAACACCATATATTTT
.,TRBD1,TRBJ1-5,TRBV11-2,CASSPLIGGGYNQPQHF,TGTGCCAGCAGCCCCCTTATAGGAGGGGGCTACAATCAGCCCCAGCATTTT
many,.,TRBJ1-2,TRBV2,CASSDRYYGYTF,TGTGCCAGCAGTGACAGATACTATGGCTACACCTTC
many,.,TRBJ1-3,TRBV10-3,CAISHESPGLPGNTIYF,TGTGCCATCAGTCACGAGTCCCCAGGGCTGCCTGGAAACACCATATATTTT
many,.,TRBJ1-5,TRBV12-3/TRBV12-4,CASSSGPTHRFSNQPQHF,TGTGCCAGCAGCTCCGGCCCAACGCACAGATTTAGCAATCAGCCCCAGCATTTT
many,.,TRBJ1-1,TRBV12-3/TRBV12-4,CAAGGRGEAFF,TGTGCCGCCGGGGGGAGAGGTGAAGCTTTCTTT
many,.,TRBJ2-2,TRBV27,CASSFLRDTGELFF,TGTGCCAGCAGTTTCCTCCGGGACACCGGGGAGCTGTTTTTT
.,.,TRBJ1-1,TRBV29-1,CSAQGGGMEAFF,TGCAGCGCTCAGGGAGGGGGGATGGAAGCTTTCTTT